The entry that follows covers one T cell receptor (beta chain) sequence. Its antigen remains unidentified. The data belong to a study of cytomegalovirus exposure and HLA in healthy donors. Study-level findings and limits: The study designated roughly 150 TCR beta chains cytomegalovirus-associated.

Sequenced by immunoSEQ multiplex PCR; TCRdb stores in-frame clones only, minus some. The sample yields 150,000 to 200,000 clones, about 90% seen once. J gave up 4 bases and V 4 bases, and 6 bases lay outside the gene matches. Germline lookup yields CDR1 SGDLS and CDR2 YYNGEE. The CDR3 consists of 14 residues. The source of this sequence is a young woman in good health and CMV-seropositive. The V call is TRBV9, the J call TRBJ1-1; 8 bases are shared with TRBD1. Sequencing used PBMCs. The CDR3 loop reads CASSPRTGTTEAFF. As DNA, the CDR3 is TGTGCCAGCAGCCCACGGACAGGGACCACTGAAGCTTTCTTT.